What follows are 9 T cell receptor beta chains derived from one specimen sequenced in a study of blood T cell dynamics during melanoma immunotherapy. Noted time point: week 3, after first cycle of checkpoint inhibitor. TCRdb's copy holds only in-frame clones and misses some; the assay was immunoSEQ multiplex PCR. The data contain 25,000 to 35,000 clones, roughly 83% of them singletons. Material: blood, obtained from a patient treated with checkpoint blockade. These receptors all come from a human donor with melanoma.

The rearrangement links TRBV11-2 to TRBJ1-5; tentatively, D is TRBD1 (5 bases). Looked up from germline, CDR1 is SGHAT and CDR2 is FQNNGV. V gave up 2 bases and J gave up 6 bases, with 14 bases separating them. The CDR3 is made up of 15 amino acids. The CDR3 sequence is CASSLLGGAGQPQHF. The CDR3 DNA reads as TGTGCCAGCAGCTTACTGGGTGGGGCGGGTCAGCCCCAGCATTTT.

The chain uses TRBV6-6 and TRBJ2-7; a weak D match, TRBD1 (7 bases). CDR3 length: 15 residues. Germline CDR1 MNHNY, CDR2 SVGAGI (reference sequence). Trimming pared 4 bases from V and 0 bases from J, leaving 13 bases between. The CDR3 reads CASSLGGQSSYEQYF. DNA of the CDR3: TGTGCCAGCAGTTTGGGGGGACAGTCCTCCTACGAGCAGTACTTC.

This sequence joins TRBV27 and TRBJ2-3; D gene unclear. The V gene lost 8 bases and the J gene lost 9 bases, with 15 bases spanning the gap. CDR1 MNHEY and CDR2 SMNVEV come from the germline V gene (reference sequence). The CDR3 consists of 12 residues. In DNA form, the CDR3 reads TGTGCCAGCTGCAAAGACTTTAGGACGCAGTATTTT. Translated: CASCKDFRTQYF.

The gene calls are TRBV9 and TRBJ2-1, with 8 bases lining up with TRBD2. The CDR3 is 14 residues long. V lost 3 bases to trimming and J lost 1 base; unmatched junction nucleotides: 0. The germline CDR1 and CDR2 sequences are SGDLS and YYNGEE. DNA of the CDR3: TGTGCCAGCAGCGCTAGCGGGTCCTACAATGAGCAGTTCTTC. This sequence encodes CASSASGSYNEQFF. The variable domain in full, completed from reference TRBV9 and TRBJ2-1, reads DSGVTQTPKHLITATGQRVTLRCSPRSGDLSVYWYQQSLDQGLQFLIQYYNGEERAKGNILERFSAQQFPDLHSELNLSSLELGDSALYFCASSASGSYNEQFFGPGTRLTVL.

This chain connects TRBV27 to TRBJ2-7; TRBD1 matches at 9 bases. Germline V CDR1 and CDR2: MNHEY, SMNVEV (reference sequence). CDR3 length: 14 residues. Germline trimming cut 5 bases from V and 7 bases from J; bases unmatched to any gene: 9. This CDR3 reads CASSRTGTGTEQYF. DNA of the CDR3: TGTGCCAGCAGTCGTACCGGGACAGGGACAGAGCAGTACTTC.

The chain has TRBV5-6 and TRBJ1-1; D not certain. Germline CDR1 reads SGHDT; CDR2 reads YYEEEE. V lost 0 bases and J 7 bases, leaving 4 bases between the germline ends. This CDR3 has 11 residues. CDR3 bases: TGTGCCAGCAGCTTGGGGGGTGAAGCTTTCTTT. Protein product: CASSLGGEAFF. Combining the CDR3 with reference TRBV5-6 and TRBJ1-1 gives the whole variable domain DAGVTQSPTHLIKTRGQQVTLRCSPKSGHDTVSWYQQALGQGPQFIFQYYEEEERQRGNFPDRFSGHQFPNYSSELNVNALLLGDSALYLCASSLGGEAFFGQGTRLTVV.

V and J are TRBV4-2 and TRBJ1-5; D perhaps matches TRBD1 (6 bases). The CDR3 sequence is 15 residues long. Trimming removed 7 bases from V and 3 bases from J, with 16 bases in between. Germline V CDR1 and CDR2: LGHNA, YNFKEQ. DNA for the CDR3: TGTGCCAGCAATCCGATGCAGGGGTCCAATCAGCCCCAGCATTTT. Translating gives CASNPMQGSNQPQHF.

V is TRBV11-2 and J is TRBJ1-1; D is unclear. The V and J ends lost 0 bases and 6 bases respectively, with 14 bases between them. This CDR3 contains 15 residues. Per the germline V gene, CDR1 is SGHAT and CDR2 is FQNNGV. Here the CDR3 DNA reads TGTGCCAGCAGCTTAGATCCGGGTATGGTCTCTGAAGCTTTCTTT. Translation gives CASSLDPGMVSEAFF.

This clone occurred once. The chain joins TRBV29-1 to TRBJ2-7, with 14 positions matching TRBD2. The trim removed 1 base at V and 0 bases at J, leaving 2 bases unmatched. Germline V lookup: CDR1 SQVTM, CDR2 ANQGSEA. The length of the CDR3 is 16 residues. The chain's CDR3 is CSVEVGTSGSSYEQYF. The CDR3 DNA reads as TGCAGCGTTGAAGTTGGGACTAGCGGGAGCTCCTACGAGCAGTACTTC.